The source of this T cell receptor (beta chain) is a study of blood T cell repertoires in COVID-19. Study overall: Samples taken during acute and convalescent COVID-19 were collected in the United States, Italy and Spain. PBMCs, B-cell-depleted T cells, or T cells were the source of the cDNA or gDNA that made up the material.

Under the authors' procedure: From reference gene primer amplification, estimates of nucleated cell counts were derived. Repertoires were generated with immunoSEQ multiplex PCR, while TCRdb's copy carries only in-frame clones and drops some. That table furnishes V, J and clone size, whereas the DNA furnished D and trimming. The sample lists roughly 120,000 clones, more than 85% occurring once. CDR1 LNHDA and CDR2 SQIVND come from the germline V gene (reference sequence). The CDR3 length is 15 residues. Trimming shortened V by 5 bases and J by 5 bases, and 16 bases separated the two germline ends. The genes are TRBV19 and TRBJ2-4; weak D call: TRBD2 (6 bases). The origin of this receptor is a man in his fifties or sixties with COVID-19, enrolled during active disease. Sequences were obtained from peripheral blood. As DNA, the CDR3 is TGTGCCAGTAGTCCCCGCGGGACGTTACAAAACATTCAGTACTTC. This codes for CASSPRGTLQNIQYF.